Below, 24 T cell receptor beta chains from the same sample are listed, as sequenced in a study of shared clonotypes between healthy human individuals. The protocol was immunoSEQ multiplex PCR, while the TCRdb copy is restricted to in-frame clones and leaves out a portion. Among some 2.1 million clones listed, around 93% were seen once. Naive CD8 populations comprised CD45RO-negative cells positively selected for CCR7, excluding terminally differentiated effector memory CD45RA+ cells. Sequencing was performed on naive CD8+ T cells from PBMCs. All receptors derive from a man younger than 35 in good health. Some clones in this sample may be carry-over from other donors' samples.

The V gene is TRBV4-3, the J gene TRBJ1-1; D unclear. The CDR3 loop spans 17 amino acids. The germline CDR1 and CDR2 sequences are LGHNA and YSLEER. V lost 0 bases and J lost 1, with 15 bases in between. CDR3 sequence reads: CASSQEEEWTKNTEAFF. In nucleotides, the CDR3 is TGCGCCAGCAGCCAAGAAGAAGAGTGGACCAAGAACACTGAAGCTTTCTTT.

This rearrangement joins TRBV7-9 to TRBJ2-5, with D possibly called TRBD1 or TRBD2 (5 bases each). V lost 6 bases, J lost 2 bases, and 13 bases lay in between. The CDR3 loop spans 14 amino acids. Germline V CDR1 and CDR2: SEHNR, FQNEAQ (reference sequence). CDR3 amino acids: CASRPRGVQETQYF. In nucleotides, the CDR3 is TGTGCCAGCAGGCCTCGAGGGGTACAAGAGACCCAGTACTTC.

The chain recombines TRBV7-2 with TRBJ2-7, with D possibly matching TRBD1 (7 bases). Trimming pared 1 base from V and 3 bases from J, leaving 22 bases between. CDR1 is SGHTA, CDR2 FQGNSA, per germline. The CDR3 has 18 residues. The CDR3 bases are TGTGCCAGCAGCTTAGGTCCACATCTGGGGACAGCGGGCTACGAGCAGTACTTC. The encoded protein is CASSLGPHLGTAGYEQYF.

This clone was detected only once. The V call is TRBV6-5, the J call TRBJ2-7, with D perhaps matching TRBD2 (5 bases). CDR3 length: 14 residues. With 5 bases removed from V and 5 bases from J, the gap between germline ends came to 16 bases. Germline V gene data show CDR1 as MNHEY and CDR2 as SVGAGI. For the CDR3, the DNA is TGTGCCAGCAGTGCGAGAGGGAGTGATCACGAGCAGTACTTC. Encoded protein: CASSARGSDHEQYF.

In its sample, this clone was seen once. The gene calls are TRBV19 and TRBJ1-1; D is unresolved. The V end lost 5 bases, the J end lost 1 base, and 20 bases lay between the germline ends. The length of the CDR3 is 17 residues. Germline V gene sequence: CDR1 LNHDA, CDR2 SQIVND (reference sequence). CDR3 residues: CASSRGIRGGRNTEAFF. The CDR3 DNA follows: TGTGCCAGTAGTCGTGGGATTCGCGGTGGACGGAACACTGAAGCTTTCTTT.

The chain carries TRBV29-1 and TRBJ2-7, with 8 bases identical to TRBD1. Looked up from germline, CDR1 is SQVTM and CDR2 is ANQGSEA. CDR3 size: 13 residues. J lost 3 bases, V lost 3 bases, and 4 bases had no gene match. CDR3 DNA: TGCAGCGTTGAGGGGACAGGATTCTACGAGCAGTACTTC. Its protein is CSVEGTGFYEQYF.

Of note for this clone: The same CDR3 also results from other DNA sequences found in this sample. The chain has TRBV5-6 and TRBJ2-1; TRBD2 might be the D (5 bases). Trimming took off 0 bases at V and 0 bases at J, with 7 bases between the two ends. Germline V gene lookup returns CDR1 SGHDT and CDR2 YYEEEE. The CDR3 runs to 15 residues. CDR3 in DNA: TGTGCCAGCAGCTTGGGAGGGAGCTCCTACAATGAGCAGTTCTTC. This encodes CASSLGGSSYNEQFF.

The chain is built from TRBV27 and TRBJ2-7; D unresolved. Germline V gene sequence: CDR1 MNHEY, CDR2 SMNVEV (reference sequence). The V end lost 7 bases, the J end lost 2 bases, and 3 bases lay between the germline ends. The CDR3 runs to 10 residues. The CDR3 nucleotides are TGTGCCAGCACCCCCTACGAGCAGTACTTC. Translated: CASTPYEQYF.

The chain has TRBV11-2 and TRBJ1-2; 9 nucleotides match TRBD1. The V segment lost 1 base and the J segment 6 bases; nucleotides outside the gene matches: 6. Germline CDR1 and CDR2: SGHAT and FQNNGV. The CDR3 runs 15 residues. The CDR3 loop is CASSLGDRVSDGYTF. The CDR3 DNA reads as TGTGCCAGCAGCTTAGGGGACAGGGTTTCCGATGGCTACACCTTC.

The rearrangement uses TRBV15 and TRBJ1-1; D unresolved. Germline lookup yields CDR1 LNHNV and CDR2 YYDKDF (reference sequence). Trimming removed 0 bases at V and 0 bases at J, with 5 bases between. The CDR3 covers 14 residues. The DNA of the CDR3 is TGTGCCACCAGCAGAGATCGGGTGAACACTGAAGCTTTCTTT. This encodes CATSRDRVNTEAFF.

The chain uses TRBV9 and TRBJ2-2, with no clear D. Germline assignment: CDR1 SGDLS and CDR2 YYNGEE. Trimming pared 3 bases from V and 8 bases from J, leaving 17 bases between. This CDR3 is built from 15 residues. The CDR3 reads CASSGDGDRMGELFF. The CDR3 DNA is TGTGCCAGCAGCGGTGATGGAGATCGTATGGGGGAGCTGTTTTTT.

This rearrangement joins TRBV10-3 to TRBJ2-7; TRBD1 agrees at 9 bases. V gave up 8 bases and J gave up 1 base; unmatched junction bases: 3. CDR1 and CDR2 from the germline V gene are ENHRY and SYGVKD. The CDR3 spans 13 residues. CDR3 protein: CAIGDRDSYEQYF. In DNA form, the CDR3 reads TGTGCCATCGGGGACAGGGATTCCTACGAGCAGTACTTC.

In the case of this clone: The same CDR3 is also encoded by other DNA sequences in this sample. V is TRBV7-8 and J is TRBJ2-5; D uncertain. CDR1 and CDR2 (germline): SGHVS, FQNEAQ. This CDR3 is built from 12 residues. V lost 1 base and J lost 2, with 2 bases in between. The CDR3 region is CASSLGQETQYF. The CDR3, as DNA: TGTGCCAGCAGCTTAGGGCAAGAGACCCAGTACTTC. Full variable domain (remainder filled in from reference TRBV7-8 and TRBJ2-5): GAGVSQSPRYKVAKRGQDVALRCDPISGHVSLFWYQQALGQGPEFLTYFQNEAQLDKSGLPSDRFFAERPEGSVSTLKIQRTQQEDSAVYLCASSLGQETQYFGPGTRLLVL.

The V and J genes are TRBV6-5 and TRBJ1-1; D perhaps matches TRBD1 (6 bases). The germline V gene has CDR1 MNHEY and CDR2 SVGAGI. The CDR3 runs to 14 residues. Trimming shortened V by 4 bases and J by 1 base, and 10 bases separated the two germline ends. CDR3 DNA: TGTGCCAGCAGTTTCGACAGGAAGAACACTGAAGCTTTCTTT. It specifies CASSFDRKNTEAFF.

J is TRBJ1-3 and V is TRBV4-1, with TRBD1 as a possible D gene (5 bases). Trimming cost V 3 bases and J 4 bases, with 13 bases left between them. CDR3 length: 15 residues. Germline loops: CDR1 MGHRA, CDR2 YSYEKL. DNA of the CDR3: TGCGCCAGCAGCCATCCCGGGACCCAAGGAAACACCATATATTTT. This encodes CASSHPGTQGNTIYF.

The chain has TRBV27 and TRBJ2-7; D might be TRBD1 (6 bases). This CDR3 has 17 residues. Trimming shortened V by 6 bases and J by 2 bases, and 23 bases separated the two germline ends. Per the germline V gene, CDR1 is MNHEY and CDR2 is SMNVEV (reference sequence). Written as DNA, the CDR3 is TGTGCCAGCAGCCCCTTACTGAACAGGGTTTTACCCTACGAGCAGTACTTC. It is translated as CASSPLLNRVLPYEQYF.

CDR3 bases: TGTGCCAGCAGCTTAGGACCCGGACAGGCGAACACTGAAGCTTTCTTT. Its protein is CASSLGPGQANTEAFF. The chain joins TRBV7-6 to TRBJ1-1, with TRBD1 matching over 7 bases. The V segment lost 1 base and the J segment 1 base; nucleotides outside the gene matches: 6. The CDR3 runs to 16 residues. CDR1 is SGHVS and CDR2 is FNYEAQ in the germline V gene.

The chain employs TRBV6-5 and TRBJ2-5, with a tentative D call TRBD1 (6 bases). The V gene's germline CDR1 is MNHEY and CDR2 SVGAGI. Trimming left V 5 bases short and J 5 bases short, with 15 bases between. This CDR3 is 14 amino acids long. The CDR3 region has the DNA TGTGCCAGCAGTGAGAACAGGGTGGGGGAGACCCAGTACTTC. Its protein product is CASSENRVGETQYF.

The rearrangement joins TRBV15 to TRBJ2-7; D not certain. CDR1 is LNHNV, CDR2 YYDKDF, per germline (reference sequence). The length of the CDR3 is 14 residues. Trimming shortened V by 1 base and J by 0 bases, and 7 bases separated the two germline ends. CDR3 amino acids: CATSRGAASYEQYF. The CDR3 nucleotides are TGTGCCACCAGCAGAGGGGCAGCCTCCTACGAGCAGTACTTC.

The genes are TRBV6-6 and TRBJ2-3; 11 bases map to TRBD2. Germline V gene lookup returns CDR1 MNHNY and CDR2 SVGAGI (reference sequence). Trimming removed 5 bases from V and 2 bases from J; junction bases left unmatched: 6. The CDR3 length is 16 residues. The CDR3: CASSTLAGGPTDTQYF. CDR3 sequence (DNA): TGTGCCAGCAGTACTCTAGCGGGAGGACCCACAGATACGCAGTATTTT.

The chain carries TRBV6-1 and TRBJ2-7; no reliable D call. The CDR3 is 15 amino acids. V was trimmed by 4 bases and J by 2 bases, leaving 15 bases between them. Per the germline V gene, CDR1 is MNHNS and CDR2 is SASEGT. The DNA of the CDR3 is TGTGCCAGCAGTGCGTACACCACACTTACCTACGAGCAGTACTTC. The encoded protein is CASSAYTTLTYEQYF.

Turning to this clone: One end of the junction does not line up with germline, which may come from a read error. The chain joins TRBV6-1 to TRBJ2-7, with D possibly being TRBD2 (7 bases). The V gene's germline CDR1 is MNHNS and CDR2 SASEGT. The length of the CDR3 is 12 residues. The CDR3 DNA sequence: TGTGCCTGCAGGGGCGGGAGTTACGAGCAGTACTTC. This translates into CACRGGSYEQYF.

This clone came up a few times. The chain links TRBV7-9 to TRBJ1-1; D is perhaps TRBD1 (5 bases). With 4 bases removed from V and 0 bases from J, the gap between germline ends came to 15 bases. Germline-derived CDR1 and CDR2 are SEHNR and FQNEAQ (reference sequence). The CDR3 contains 16 residues. DNA for the CDR3: TGTGCCAGCAGCTCAGCGGAGGGGACGGTGAACACTGAAGCTTTCTTT. Translated, it gives CASSSAEGTVNTEAFF. The variable domain in full, with the rest retrieved from reference TRBV7-9 and TRBJ1-1, is DTGVSQNPRHKITKRGQNVTFRCDPISEHNRLYWYRQTLGQGPEFLTYFQNEAQLEKSRLLSDRFSAERPKGSFSTLEIQRTEQGDSAMYLCASSSAEGTVNTEAFFGQGTRLTVV.

The CDR3 nucleotides are TGCGCCAGCAGCTGGGGGGGACAGGCCTACGAGCAGTACTTC. It codes for CASSWGGQAYEQYF. The chain has TRBV5-1 and TRBJ2-7; D is possibly TRBD1 (8 bases). The CDR3 is made up of 14 amino acids. Trimming removed 3 bases at V and 2 bases at J, with 12 bases between. The germline V gene has CDR1 SGHRS and CDR2 YFSETQ.